Listed below are T cell receptor beta chains from one sample, sequenced in a study of somatic mutations in cytotoxic T cells in rheumatoid arthritis. Profiling relied on immunoSEQ multiplex PCR, and the TCRdb table lists in-frame clones only, not all of them. The repertoire holds 17,000 or so clones, with more than 65% as singletons. Sequenced material: CD8+ T cells sorted from blood. These receptors all stem from an adult with rheumatoid arthritis. Both conserved end residues are trimmed from each CDR3. The order of the fields is V gene, CDR3 length, CDR3 protein.

>TRBV5-6|13
ASSLAGTPSYGYT
>TRBV4-1|13
ASSQPTGGTGELF
>TRBV9|10
ASSPQATEAF
>TRBV4-1|15
ASSQDEVAGPTDTQY
>TRBV10-3|13
AISELTGPYNEQF
>TRBV11-2|13
ASSSPGQGAREQY
>TRBV10-1|13
ASSEDRGGIYGYT
>TRBV28|12
ASSYREKPEKLF
>TRBV10-1|11
ASDRDLLCGYT
>TRBV11-2|12
ASSPGLAGVEQF
>TRBV30|12
AWSYRGGVTEAF
>TRBV6-6|12
ATGTGDSNQPQH
>TRBV5-6|15
ASSLYTSGRHTGELF
>TRBV7-6|13
ASSRRTGSGNTIY
>TRBV5-4|12
ASSLWGSYNEQF
>TRBV10-1|11
ASSGDRGYGYT
>TRBV5-1|14
ASSLNRGPNTGELF
>TRBV11-3|13
ASSLDAGPNTEAF
>TRBV7-6|11
ASSRGGNTEAF
>TRBV7-9|15
ASSFVGGSRSYNEQF
>TRBV27|13
ASSTEGRGNQPQH
>TRBV6-5|11
ASSLAVTDTQY
>TRBV4-2|14
ASSPPPGLDYNEQF
>TRBV5-1|12
ASSGIAPNTEAF
>TRBV5-5|13
ASSLHRVGNQPQH
>TRBV2|12
ASSELSSYNEQF
>TRBV5-1|12
ASSRLGLNEKLF
>TRBV28|10
ASRKLNTEAF
>TRBV29-1|11
SAQQLAKNIQY
>TRBV7-6|11
ASSLSSLSGYT
>TRBV4-2|17
ASSQVGLAGGPTTDTQY
>TRBV11-2|14
ASSLTLGQGNTEAF
>TRBV7-8|14
ASSLGQGAAYNEQF
>TRBV7-9|10
ASSTSNQPQH
>TRBV29-1|12
SAAGGDSNNEQF
>TRBV30|16
AWEGDSVLQYSGNTIY
>TRBV7-9|12
ASSKTGGTHGYT
>TRBV2|12
ASSERTLNTEAF
>TRBV19|13
ASSLGTRGYDEQF
>TRBV18|9
ASSPTDTQY
>TRBV9|13
ASSALPQGGETQY
>TRBV27|13
ASSWSLLNTGELF
>TRBV7-9|12
AHPGTSGPDTQY
>TRBV9|12
ASSVSGAYHEQY
>TRBV4-1|12
ASSHDGKAYEQY
>TRBV7-6|13
ASSWTGGGTDTQY
>TRBV7-9|8
AQGRETQY
>TRBV7-9|10
ASSQSRTEAF
>TRBV4-1|14
ASSQEVRTTSYEQY
>TRBV6-6|14
ASSYSVDKPQETQY